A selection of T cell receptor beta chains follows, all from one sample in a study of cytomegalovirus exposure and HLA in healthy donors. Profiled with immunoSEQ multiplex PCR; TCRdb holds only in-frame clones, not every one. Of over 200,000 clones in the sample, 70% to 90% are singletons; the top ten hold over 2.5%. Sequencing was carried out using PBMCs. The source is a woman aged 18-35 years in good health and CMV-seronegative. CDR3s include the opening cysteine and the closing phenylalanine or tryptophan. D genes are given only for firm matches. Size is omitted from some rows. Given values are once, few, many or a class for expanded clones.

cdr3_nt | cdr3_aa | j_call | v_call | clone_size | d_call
TGTGCCAGCAGTCCTACAGGGACCATGAACACTGAAGCTTTCTTT | CASSPTGTMNTEAFF | TRBJ1-1 | TRBV28 | - | -
TGTGCCAGCACGTCTCAGGGGGAGCAGTACTTC | CASTSQGEQYF | TRBJ2-7 | TRBV28 | - | -
TGTGCCAGCAGTTTATTCGGGTGGGGGACTAGCGATAACAATGAGCAGTTCTTC | CASSLFGWGTSDNNEQFF | TRBJ2-1 | TRBV27 | - | TRBD2
TGTGCCAGCAGTCAACTAGACTCCTACGAGCAGTACTTC | CASSQLDSYEQYF | TRBJ2-7 | TRBV27 | - | -
TGTGCCAGCAGCCGAGACAGGGATCTGGAGAACACTGAAGCTTTCTTT | CASSRDRDLENTEAFF | TRBJ1-1 | TRBV27 | - | TRBD1
TGTGCCAGTAGTATCAGGGCTTCGGTGGAGCCCCAGCATTTT | CASSIRASVEPQHF | TRBJ1-5 | TRBV19 | - | -
TGTGCCAGCAGCGAATTAACGCCGGGATTCGGGGGGGACACTGAAGCTTTCTTT | CASSELTPGFGGDTEAFF | TRBJ1-1 | TRBV9 | - | -
TGTGCCAGCAGCAGAGGCTTTGTTGCTACTGAAGCTTTCTTT | CASSRGFVATEAFF | TRBJ1-1 | TRBV7-8 | - | -
TGTGCCAGCAGCTTAGCGGGCAGGGTCCACGAGCAGTACTTC | CASSLAGRVHEQYF | TRBJ2-7 | TRBV11-2 | - | -
TGTGCCAGCAGCACAGGGTACACAGATACGCAGTATTTT | CASSTGYTDTQYF | TRBJ2-3 | TRBV6-5 | - | -
TGCAGCGTTGGGGTGGGGGCCGGTGAAGCTTTCTTT | CSVGVGAGEAFF | TRBJ1-1 | TRBV29-1 | - | -
TGTGCCTGGAGCAAGAGCTTTGGAAACACCATATATTTT | CAWSKSFGNTIYF | TRBJ1-3 | TRBV30 | - | -
TGTGCCAGCAGTTTAGGGGGACTAGGGATTACTGAGCAGTTCTTC | CASSLGGLGITEQFF | TRBJ2-1 | TRBV28 | - | TRBD2
TGTGCCAGCAGCGATCACCCGGGACAGGGCACTGAAGCTTTCTTT | CASSDHPGQGTEAFF | TRBJ1-1 | TRBV5-5 | - | TRBD1
TGTGCCAGCAGCCAGTACGACAACTTACAGTTCTTC | CASSQYDNLQFF | TRBJ2-1 | TRBV4-2 | - | -
TGTGCCAGCAGCTTAGACGAAGCGACGCCCTCCTACAATGAGCAGTTCTTC | CASSLDEATPSYNEQFF | TRBJ2-1 | TRBV7-9 | - | -
TGTGCCAGCAACGAACATCTCTACGAGCAGTACTTC | CASNEHLYEQYF | TRBJ2-7 | TRBV28 | few | -
TGTGCCAGCAGTGAATATCCCCTAGCGGGAGGGTTGGTAGAGACCCAGTACTTC | CASSEYPLAGGLVETQYF | TRBJ2-5 | TRBV25-1 | - | TRBD2
TGTGCCAGCAGCTTAGACGGTGCAACTAATGAAAAACTGTTTTTT | CASSLDGATNEKLFF | TRBJ1-4 | TRBV11-2 | - | -
TGTGCCAGCAGGAGAGGGAGGGGGACCGGGGAGCTGTTTTTT | CASRRGRGTGELFF | TRBJ2-2 | TRBV6-1 | - | -
TGTGCCAGCAGTCCCCTGGGGGGGGCATATGGCTACACCTTC | CASSPLGGAYGYTF | TRBJ1-2 | TRBV27 | - | -
TGTGCCAGCAGGGCGGCGGGAGGGGCCTACGAGCAGTACTTC | CASRAAGGAYEQYF | TRBJ2-7 | TRBV6-1 | - | TRBD2
TGTGCCAGCAGTTACGGTTATTCGGGGCAAGAGACCCAGTACTTC | CASSYGYSGQETQYF | TRBJ2-5 | TRBV6-5 | - | -
TGTGCCAGCAGCTTAGACCCAGGCGGGGACAGTCGGAATGAGCAGTTCTTC | CASSLDPGGDSRNEQFF | TRBJ2-1 | TRBV11-2 | once | -
TGTGCCAGCTCACCGACAGGGAGCCGGGGTTTCTATGGCTACACCTTC | CASSPTGSRGFYGYTF | TRBJ1-2 | TRBV18 | - | TRBD1
TGTGCCAGCAGTGCTCTGGCTAGCGGAAGCTCCTACAATGAGCAGTTCTTC | CASSALASGSSYNEQFF | TRBJ2-1 | TRBV6-1 | - | TRBD2
TGTGCCAGCAGTCTACTTCCTGGACTAGCGGGACACACCGGGGAGCTGTTTTTT | CASSLLPGLAGHTGELFF | TRBJ2-2 | TRBV27 | - | TRBD2
TGTGCCAGCAGCTCGGGACAGGGTCTCTTGTATTTT | CASSSGQGLLYF | TRBJ2-3 | TRBV7-9 | few | TRBD1
TGTGCCAGCAGCGAGAGACAGGGGCGCCCCTACAATGAGCAGTTCTTC | CASSERQGRPYNEQFF | TRBJ2-1 | TRBV11-2 | - | TRBD1
TGTGCCAGCAGTTTTGGCTCCGAGCAGTTCTTC | CASSFGSEQFF | TRBJ2-1 | TRBV27 | - | -
TGTGCCAGCAGCTGGGATCGTCTAGCGGCAAGCACAGATACGCAGTATTTT | CASSWDRLAASTDTQYF | TRBJ2-3 | TRBV7-9 | - | TRBD2
TGTGCCAGCAGTGGCGCCAAGGACAGGGGTTACGAGCAGTACTTC | CASSGAKDRGYEQYF | TRBJ2-7 | TRBV25-1 | - | TRBD1
TGTGCCAGCAGCCCCTCGCGGGAGGGCCATGACATTCAGTACTTC | CASSPSREGHDIQYF | TRBJ2-4 | TRBV13 | - | TRBD2
TGTGCCAGCGTTTCTAGCGTAATCGATGAGCAGTTCTTC | CASVSSVIDEQFF | TRBJ2-1 | TRBV2 | - | -
TGTGCCAGCAGTTTACCGCCCTTGGAGGCTTTCTTT | CASSLPPLEAFF | TRBJ1-1 | TRBV28 | - | -
TGTGCCAGCAAGACTAGCAGGGAGACCCAGTACTTC | CASKTSRETQYF | TRBJ2-5 | TRBV2 | few | TRBD2
TGCGCCAGCAGCCAAGAGACCATAGTCAGCGATGAGCAGTTCTTC | CASSQETIVSDEQFF | TRBJ2-1 | TRBV4-1 | - | -
TGTGCCAGCAGTTTATACAGGGCCGACACCGGGGAGCTGTTTTTT | CASSLYRADTGELFF | TRBJ2-2 | TRBV27 | - | -
TGCGCCAGCAGCCAAGGACTAGCGGGAGCGTACGAGCAGTACTTC | CASSQGLAGAYEQYF | TRBJ2-7 | TRBV4-1 | - | TRBD2
TGTGCCAGCAGTGACGGCCAGGGGGTTGTTCAGCCCCAGCATTTT | CASSDGQGVVQPQHF | TRBJ1-5 | TRBV6-1 | - | TRBD1
TGTGCCAGCAGTTACGCGGGACCGACAAACTATGGCTACACCTTC | CASSYAGPTNYGYTF | TRBJ1-2 | TRBV6-5 | - | -
TGCAGTCAACAGGGATATGGCTACACCTTC | CSQQGYGYTF | TRBJ1-2 | TRBV20-1 | few | -
TGTGCCAGCAGCTTAACAGGGTTTGTTGGCAATGAGCAGTTCTTC | CASSLTGFVGNEQFF | TRBJ2-1 | TRBV7-2 | - | -